This TCR beta chain was sequenced for a study of T cells in Graves' hyperthyroidism and ophthalmopathy. Study background: At initial diagnosis, before any treatment had begun, peripheral blood was obtained.

Study observations and caveats: Through a model of 13 V-J features, ophthalmopathy was separated from stable hyperthyroidism.

There are 13 residues in the CDR3. Germline V gene data show CDR1 as SGHRS and CDR2 as YFSETQ. With 0 bases removed from V and 6 bases from J, the gap between germline ends came to 10 bases. Graves' hyperthyroidism was deemed stable absent ophthalmopathy progression within 18 months. A patient was excluded if there was uncontrolled infection, other autoimmune disease, pregnancy or lactation. Worth noting for this clonotype: Its specificity is unknown.

TCR beta CDR3 region amplification was performed from RNA transcripts. HTBI primers were the set used in a first-round RT-PCR of the TCR CDR3. TCRdb passed the multiplex PCR reads through MiXCR, listing each CDR3 protein once. The sample lists about 840,000 distinct CDR3 sequences; 38% were seen once. The chain links TRBV5-1 to TRBJ2-7; D is possibly TRBD2 (5 bases). Material for sequencing was blood. The sequence came from a man younger than 35 with Graves' hyperthyroidism. This CDR3 reads CASSLAEGGEQYF. The CDR3 coding sequence is TGCGCCAGCAGCTTGGCCGAGGGCGGCGAGCAGTACTTC.